These T cell receptor beta chains were read from a single sample in a study of T cell repertoires in ileal Crohn's disease. Data came from immunoSEQ multiplex PCR; TCRdb stores just in-frame clones and leaves some out. Altogether some 14,000 clones are present, around four fifths being singletons, with the ten largest covering about 18%. The sequenced sample consisted of ileal tissue. All receptors come from an adult with Crohn's disease. The CDR3 runs from the conserved cysteine through the conserved F or W. D genes are given only for firm matches. Only part of the rows carry a size: once, few, many, or a class if the clone is expanded.

>NA|TRBV6-5|TRBD2|TRBJ2-7
TGTGCCAGCGGACTAGCGGGGGGCGAGCAGTACTTC
CASGLAGGEQYF
>NA|TRBV27|TRBD2|TRBJ2-1
TGTGCCAGCAGTTTTAGCGGGGGGGCCTGGGATGAGCAGTTCTTC
CASSFSGGAWDEQFF
>NA|TRBV2|NA|TRBJ2-1
TGTGCCAGCAGTAGCTCTGACGGAGGGGTTGTAGTCTTC
CASSSSDGGVVVF
>NA|TRBV5-1|NA|TRBJ2-2
TGCGCCAGCAGCTGGCAGGGTTCCGGGGAGCTGTTTTTT
CASSWQGSGELFF
>few|TRBV10-3|TRBD1|TRBJ1-2
TGTGCCATCGGTCAGGGGGGCTATGGCTACACCTTC
CAIGQGGYGYTF
>NA|TRBV7-8|TRBD1|TRBJ2-7
TGTGCCAGCAGCTTCGAGGGACAGTGGGGCTCCGAGCAGTACTTC
CASSFEGQWGSEQYF
>once|TRBV9|NA|TRBJ2-1
TGTGCCAGCAGCGGCCTTAGCGTAAACAATGAGCAGTTCTTC
CASSGLSVNNEQFF
>NA|TRBV18|NA|TRBJ2-7
TGTGCCAGCTCACCTGGCAGGTCGGTATCCGGCTACGAGCAGTACTTC
CASSPGRSVSGYEQYF
>medium-sized|TRBV19|NA|TRBJ2-2
TGTGCCAGTAAGGAGACTCTAAACACCGGGGAGCTGTTTTTT
CASKETLNTGELFF
>NA|TRBV4-1|TRBD1|TRBJ1-1
TGCGCCAGCAGGGGCCCGGGACAGAGGCGGAGCGAAGCTTTCTTT
CASRGPGQRRSEAFF
>NA|TRBV5-6|TRBD2|TRBJ2-1
TGTGCCAGCAGCCGAAGGACTAGCGGGATAGCGGGCAATGAGCAGTTCTTC
CASSRRTSGIAGNEQFF
>NA|TRBV6-5|NA|TRBJ1-2
TGTGCCAGCAGGTCCAGAGGCAGCTATGGCTACACCTTC
CASRSRGSYGYTF
>few|TRBV19|NA|TRBJ1-1
TGTGCCAGCACTCGAGGGAACACTGAAGCTTTCTTT
CASTRGNTEAFF
>NA|TRBV6-5|NA|TRBJ2-2
TGTGCCAGCAGTCGACTAGGAGGCACCGGGGAGCTGTTTTTT
CASSRLGGTGELFF
>NA|TRBV6-4|NA|TRBJ2-1
TGTGCCAGCAGTGAGGACAGCTCCTACAATGAGCAGTTCTTC
CASSEDSSYNEQFF
>few|TRBV9|NA|TRBJ2-7
TGTGCCAGCAGCGCGGGCTACGAGCAGTACTTC
CASSAGYEQYF
>NA|TRBV11-3|TRBD2|TRBJ2-5
TGTGCCAGCAGCTTAGGTGGTAGCGGGAAAGAGACCCAGTACTTC
CASSLGGSGKETQYF
>NA|TRBV27|TRBD1|TRBJ2-7
TGTGCCAGCAGCACTGCAGGGGGTCGCTACGAGCAGTACTTC
CASSTAGGRYEQYF
>NA|TRBV6-5|TRBD1|TRBJ2-7
TGTGCCAGCAGGCAACAGGGGGCTATTTACGAGCAGTACTTC
CASRQQGAIYEQYF
>NA|TRBV5-1|NA|TRBJ1-1
TGCGCCAGCAGCTCGACGTCAGGGGATGGGGCTGAAGCTTTCTTT
CASSSTSGDGAEAFF
>NA|TRBV30|NA|TRBJ2-7
TGTGCCTGGAGGAAGACAGGTAGCTCCTACGAGCAGTACTTC
CAWRKTGSSYEQYF
>NA|TRBV7-9|NA|TRBJ1-2
TGTGCCAGCAGCTCGATCGGACAAATCTATGGCTACACCTTC
CASSSIGQIYGYTF
>NA|TRBV7-3|NA|TRBJ2-3
TGTGCCAGCAGCTTATTCCCTATGGATACGCAGTATTTT
CASSLFPMDTQYF
>NA|TRBV18|NA|TRBJ2-7
TGTGCCAGCTCACCTACTGTTACCTACGAGCAGTACTTC
CASSPTVTYEQYF
>NA|TRBV25-1|NA|TRBJ2-3
TGTGCCAGCGGGGGCCTACGAGATGGCACAGATACGCAGTATTTT
CASGGLRDGTDTQYF
>NA|TRBV29-1|NA|TRBJ2-2
TGCAGCGTGCTGGACACCGCCACCGGGGAGCTGTTTTTT
CSVLDTATGELFF
>NA|TRBV5-4|TRBD1|TRBJ1-2
TGTGCCAGCAGCTTGGGAGGGGGCGGCTATGGCTACACCTTC
CASSLGGGGYGYTF
>NA|TRBV19|TRBD2|TRBJ2-1
TGTGCCAGTAGTACGGGGACTAGCCGGAATGAGCAGTTCTTC
CASSTGTSRNEQFF
>NA|TRBV25-1|TRBD1|TRBJ2-7
TGTGCCAGCAGTACCGCCCCAGGGGACAGGGGAAATGGCGAGCAGTACTTC
CASSTAPGDRGNGEQYF
>NA|TRBV7-9|TRBD1|TRBJ2-7
TGTGCCAGCAGCCCAGCACAGGGGGGAGCCTACGAGCAGTACTTC
CASSPAQGGAYEQYF
>NA|TRBV11-2|TRBD2|TRBJ2-7
TGTGCCAGCAGCTCTAGACTAGCGGGCTACGAGCAGTACTTC
CASSSRLAGYEQYF
>NA|TRBV5-1|NA|TRBJ2-1
TGCGCCAGCAGCTGGGGACAGCGGGCCGCCTCCTACAATGAGCAGTTCTTC
CASSWGQRAASYNEQFF
>few|TRBV29-1|TRBD1|TRBJ1-2
TGCAGCGCAACCGGGACAGGGTTCCACACCTTC
CSATGTGFHTF
>NA|TRBV19|TRBD2|TRBJ2-1
TGTGCCAGTAGACTAGCGGGAGTCAATGAGCAGTTCTTC
CASRLAGVNEQFF
>NA|TRBV5-4|NA|TRBJ2-7
TGTGCCAGCAGCTCAGACAGTCCCTACGAGCAGTACTTC
CASSSDSPYEQYF
>few|TRBV30|TRBD1|TRBJ2-3
TGTGCCTGGGATCCGGGACAGGGAGCACTCGATACGCAGTATTTT
CAWDPGQGALDTQYF
>NA|TRBV4-1|NA|TRBJ1-2
TGCGCCAGCAGCCAAGGGGTCCAGGACTACACCTTC
CASSQGVQDYTF
>NA|TRBV9|NA|TRBJ2-3
TGTGCCAGCAGCGCCCTGGGGGACTTCACAGATACGCAGTATTTT
CASSALGDFTDTQYF
>NA|TRBV14|TRBD1|TRBJ1-6
TGTGCCAGCAGCGGACAGGGGGCCTTTTCACCCCTCCACTTT
CASSGQGAFSPLHF
>NA|TRBV5-5|TRBD1|TRBJ2-7
TGTGCCAGCAGCTTCAGGGGGGGACAGGGCTCCTACGAGCAGTACTTC
CASSFRGGQGSYEQYF
>NA|TRBV11-2|TRBD1|TRBJ2-5
TGTGCCAGCAGCTTGTACAGGGGAGAGACCCAGTACTTC
CASSLYRGETQYF
>NA|TRBV5-6|TRBD1|TRBJ2-3
TGTGCCAGCAGGATACAGGGGGATACGCAGTATTTT
CASRIQGDTQYF